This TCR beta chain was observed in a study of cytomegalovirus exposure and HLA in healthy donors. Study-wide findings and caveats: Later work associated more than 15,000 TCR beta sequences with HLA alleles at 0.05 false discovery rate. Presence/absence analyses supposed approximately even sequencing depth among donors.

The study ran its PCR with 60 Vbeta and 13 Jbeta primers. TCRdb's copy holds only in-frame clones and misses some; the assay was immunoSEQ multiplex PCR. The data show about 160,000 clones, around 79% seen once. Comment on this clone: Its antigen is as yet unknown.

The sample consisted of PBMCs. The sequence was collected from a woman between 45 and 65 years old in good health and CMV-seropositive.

The CDR3 sequence is CASSLGRGGYNEQFF. For the CDR3, the DNA is TGTGCCAGCAGCTTGGGGCGGGGCGGCTACAATGAGCAGTTCTTC. The chain links TRBV5-4 to TRBJ2-1; TRBD2 is a possible D gene (6 bases). This CDR3 is built from 15 residues. V was pared by 0 bases and J by 3 bases, with 10 bases between. Looked up from germline, CDR1 is SGHNT and CDR2 is YYREEE (reference sequence).